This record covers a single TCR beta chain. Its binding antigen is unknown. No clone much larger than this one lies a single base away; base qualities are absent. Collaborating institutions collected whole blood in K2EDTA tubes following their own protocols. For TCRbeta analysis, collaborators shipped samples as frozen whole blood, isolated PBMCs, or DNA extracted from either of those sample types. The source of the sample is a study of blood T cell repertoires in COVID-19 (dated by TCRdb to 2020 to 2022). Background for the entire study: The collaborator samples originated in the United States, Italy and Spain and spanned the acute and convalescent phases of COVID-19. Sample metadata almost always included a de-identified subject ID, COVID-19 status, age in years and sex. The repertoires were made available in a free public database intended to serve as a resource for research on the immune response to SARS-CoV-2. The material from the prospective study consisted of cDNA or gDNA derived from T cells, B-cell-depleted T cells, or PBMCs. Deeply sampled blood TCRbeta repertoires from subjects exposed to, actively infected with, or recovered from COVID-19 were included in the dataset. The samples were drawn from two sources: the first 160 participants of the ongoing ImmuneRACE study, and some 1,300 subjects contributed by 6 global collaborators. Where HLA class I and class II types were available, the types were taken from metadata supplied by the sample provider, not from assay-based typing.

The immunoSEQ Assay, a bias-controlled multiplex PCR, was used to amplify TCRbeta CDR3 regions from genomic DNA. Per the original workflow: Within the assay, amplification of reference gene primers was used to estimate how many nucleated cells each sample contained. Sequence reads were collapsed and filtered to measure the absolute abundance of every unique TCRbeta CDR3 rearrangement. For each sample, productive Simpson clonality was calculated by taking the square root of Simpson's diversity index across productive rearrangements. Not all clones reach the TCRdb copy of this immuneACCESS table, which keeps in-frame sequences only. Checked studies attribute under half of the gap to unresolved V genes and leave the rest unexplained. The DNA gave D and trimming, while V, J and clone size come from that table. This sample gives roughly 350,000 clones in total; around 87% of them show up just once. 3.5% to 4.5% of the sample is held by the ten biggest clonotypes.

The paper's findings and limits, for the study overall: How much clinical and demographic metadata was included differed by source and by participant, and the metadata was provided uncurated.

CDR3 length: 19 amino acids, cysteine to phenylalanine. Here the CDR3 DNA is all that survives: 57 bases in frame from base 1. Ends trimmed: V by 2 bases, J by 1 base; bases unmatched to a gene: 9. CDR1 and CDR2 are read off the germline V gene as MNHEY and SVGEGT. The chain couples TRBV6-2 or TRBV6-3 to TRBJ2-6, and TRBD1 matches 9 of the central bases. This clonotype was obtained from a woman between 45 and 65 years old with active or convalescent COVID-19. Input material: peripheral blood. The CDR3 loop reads CASSYPSGQGYSGANVLTF. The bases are TGTGCCAGCAGTTACCCCTCGGGACAGGGTTATTCTGGGGCCAACGTCCTGACTTTC.